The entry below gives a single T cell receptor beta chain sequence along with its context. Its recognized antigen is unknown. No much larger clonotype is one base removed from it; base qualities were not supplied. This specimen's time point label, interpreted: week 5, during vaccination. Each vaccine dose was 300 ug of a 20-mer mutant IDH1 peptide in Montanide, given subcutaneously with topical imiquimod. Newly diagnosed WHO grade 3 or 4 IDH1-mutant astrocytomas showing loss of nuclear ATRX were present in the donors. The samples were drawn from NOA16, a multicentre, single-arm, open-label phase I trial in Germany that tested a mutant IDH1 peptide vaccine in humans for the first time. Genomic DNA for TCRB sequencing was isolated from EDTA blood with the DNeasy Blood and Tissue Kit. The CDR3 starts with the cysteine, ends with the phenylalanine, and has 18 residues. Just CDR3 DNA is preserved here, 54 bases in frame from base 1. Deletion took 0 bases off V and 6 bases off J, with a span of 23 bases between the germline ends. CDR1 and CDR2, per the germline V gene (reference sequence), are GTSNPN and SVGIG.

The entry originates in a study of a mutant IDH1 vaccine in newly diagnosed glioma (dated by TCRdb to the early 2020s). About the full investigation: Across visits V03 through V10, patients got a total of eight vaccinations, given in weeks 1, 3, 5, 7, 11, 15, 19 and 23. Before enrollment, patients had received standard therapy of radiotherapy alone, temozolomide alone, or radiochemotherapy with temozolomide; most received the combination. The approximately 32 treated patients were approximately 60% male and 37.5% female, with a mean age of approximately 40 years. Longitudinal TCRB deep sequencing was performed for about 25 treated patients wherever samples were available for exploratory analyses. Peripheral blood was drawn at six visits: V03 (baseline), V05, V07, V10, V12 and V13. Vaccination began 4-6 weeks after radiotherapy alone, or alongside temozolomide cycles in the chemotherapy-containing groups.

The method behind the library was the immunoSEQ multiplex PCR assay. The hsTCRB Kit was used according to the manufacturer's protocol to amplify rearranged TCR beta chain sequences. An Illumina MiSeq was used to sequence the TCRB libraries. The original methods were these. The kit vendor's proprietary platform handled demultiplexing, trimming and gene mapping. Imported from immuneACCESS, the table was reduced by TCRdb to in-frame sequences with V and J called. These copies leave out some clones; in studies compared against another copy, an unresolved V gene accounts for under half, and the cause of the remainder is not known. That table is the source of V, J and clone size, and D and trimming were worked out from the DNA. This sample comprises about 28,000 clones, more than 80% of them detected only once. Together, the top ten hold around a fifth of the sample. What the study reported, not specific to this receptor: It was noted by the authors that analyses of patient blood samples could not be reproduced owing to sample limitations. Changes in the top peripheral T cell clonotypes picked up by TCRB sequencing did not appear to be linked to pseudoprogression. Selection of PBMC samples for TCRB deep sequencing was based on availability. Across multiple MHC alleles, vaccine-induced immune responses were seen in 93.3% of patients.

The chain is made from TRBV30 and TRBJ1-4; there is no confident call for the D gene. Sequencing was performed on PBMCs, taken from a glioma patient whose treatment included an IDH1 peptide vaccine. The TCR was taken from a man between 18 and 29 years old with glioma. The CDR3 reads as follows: CAWSVSSRMIRFHEKLFF. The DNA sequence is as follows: TGTGCCTGGAGTGTATCTAGCCGTATGATACGCTTCCATGAAAAACTGTTTTTT.